This T cell receptor beta chain was profiled in a study of shared clonotypes between healthy human individuals (dated by TCRdb to 2019 to 2021). Broadly, across the study: A few men and a couple of women, aged 18 to 49 years, made up the cohort. Per donor, leukapheresis produced somewhere between about 0.8 and 9 billion PBMCs. For each donor, CD4 naive and CD4 memory were each given three plates, CD8 naive was given two plates, and CD8 memory was given one plate. Different laboratories and diverse techniques were used to prepare libraries and sequence TCR repertoires, to increase sequencing depth and limit assay-specific biases. To estimate repertoire size and how much clonotype sharing occurs between individuals, the study deeply sequenced the blood TCR repertoires of roughly 5 healthy adults.

Broader findings and caveats from the paper: Pairwise subsampling led to the expectation that sequencing depth would affect the degree of clonotype sharing among donors. Sampling was restricted to blood, and TCR repertoires in tissue are likely to differ from TCR repertoires in blood. Across a few donors, about 5% of naive CD4, over 3% of naive CD8, approximately 2.5% of memory CD4, and 0.4% of memory CD8 clonotypes were shared. Clonotypes shared by all four sorted-subset donors showed higher generation probabilities than non-shared clonotypes. Larger estimated clonotype richness was generally found for naive subsets than for memory subsets. The small number of donors limited the genetic and exposure-history diversity represented. Incomplete sequencing was indicated by rarefaction of sorted-subset datasets, despite the large sequencing depth.

The germline V gene (reference sequence) gives CDR1 as SEHNR and CDR2 as FQNEAQ. Between the V and J ends, shortened by 5 bases and 3 bases respectively, the junction contains 3 bases. The CDR3, cysteine through phenylalanine, is 11 amino acids long. Of the read, only the CDR3 DNA is kept; its 33 bases are in frame from base 1. Using the deep immunoSEQ assay, TCR CDR3 regions were amplified from genomic DNA by multiplex PCR. Genomic DNA extracted from each cell subset was distributed evenly over all wells of several immunoSEQ 96-well plates, and each plate served as one replicate. For sorted subsets, 150 to 250 ng of genomic DNA, equivalent to some 33,000 T cell genomes, went into each replicate PCR. Purified libraries were measured with a Qubit 3.0 fluorometer, size-checked on a Bioanalyzer 2100, and measured again with the KAPA Library Quantification kit. Every immunoSEQ 96-well plate was sequenced on a dedicated single-read 150-cycle Illumina NextSeq 550 flow cell. The paper's data handling went like this. Because only junctional sequences without quality scores were contained in the immunoSEQ output, filtering matching that applied to full-length reads could not be performed. To assign V/J genes and CDR3, sequences were annotated using PyIR, a Python wrapper for IgBLAST v1.9, with IMGT germline references. Reads with weak V/J assignments (E-value above 1e-6), missing CDR3, stop codons, out-of-frame junctions, or ambiguous translated residues were removed. A V3J clonotype was defined by an identical inferred V gene, J gene, and CDR3 amino acid sequence. Percentage overlap between repertoires was calculated by dividing the number of shared unique clonotypes by the size of the smaller repertoire. Repertoire richness was assessed with RTK rarefaction, the Chao1 estimator, and Recon v2.1 estimates of unobserved clonotypes. Generation probabilities were computed with OLGA for all TCRbeta clonotypes obtained by the gDNA method from four donors. This is the immuneACCESS table as TCRdb keeps it, with only in-frame sequences that have V and J called. A part of the clones is gone; compared with another copy, unresolved V genes explain less than half, and the rest is unexplained. V, J and clone size derive from that table, while D and trimming were established from the DNA sequence. The sample profile shows millions of clones; over 90% of them were found once. Under 0.45% of the sample belongs to the ten largest clones.

Healthy HIV-negative adults with no recently reported acute infections or vaccinations were included as donors. Only Caucasian adults living in Nashville, Tennessee, USA were represented among the donors. Magnetic negative selection was used to enrich CD4+ T cells, after which naive cells were positively selected on CD45RA and the negative fraction became the memory subset. After blood collection by leukapheresis, PBMCs were isolated using Ficoll-Histopaque density gradient centrifugation and then cryopreserved in the vapor phase of liquid nitrogen. Analytical flow cytometry was used to check the purity and quantity of every magnetically sorted T cell population. Genomic DNA was isolated from each sorted fraction and quantified by UV absorbance on a Nanodrop 2000c. Turning to this clone: It has no known antigen specificity. Within one base of it there is no much larger clone, and no base qualities were kept.

The specimen sequenced was naive CD4+ T cells from PBMCs. The cell subset or site label on this specimen signifies: CD45RA+ positively selected. The rearranged chain carries TRBV7-9 and TRBJ2-3; the D gene identity is not certain. The TCR sequence derives from a man between 18 and 35 years old in good health. Some clones in this sample may be carry-over from other donors' samples. The nucleotide sequence reads TGTGCCAGCAGCATAACAGATACGCAGTATTTT. Its amino acids are CASSITDTQYF.